This TCR beta chain was obtained from a study of blood T cells in healthy people across ages. Then a second PCR, running roughly 7 to 12 cycles, was carried out with a sample-barcoded 5' primer and a J-beta primer mix. MiXCR, run by TCRdb on the 5' RACE reads, gives a single entry per CDR3 protein. The table lists about 1.8 million distinct CDR3 sequences, about 49% of them singletons, with over 2% in the top ten. Sequencing input: blood. The receptor was isolated from a middle-aged woman in good health.

DNA for the CDR3: TGTGCCAGCAGCTTCAACACAGGGGGCCCCTGCGGCTACACCTTC. It is translated as CASSFNTGGPCGYTF. J is TRBJ1-2 and V is TRBV7-2; 9 bases match TRBD1. The V segment lost 3 bases and the J segment 8 bases; nucleotides outside the gene matches: 10. Germline CDR1 and CDR2: SGHTA and FQGNSA. The CDR3 has 15 residues. The entire variable domain, with the rest obtained from reference TRBV7-2 and TRBJ1-2, is as follows: GAGVSQSPSNKVTEKGKDVELRCDPISGHTALYWYRQSLGQGLEFLIYFQGNSAPDKSGLPSDRFSAERTGGSVSTLTIQRTQQEDSAVYLCASSFNTGGPCGYTFGSGTRLTVV.